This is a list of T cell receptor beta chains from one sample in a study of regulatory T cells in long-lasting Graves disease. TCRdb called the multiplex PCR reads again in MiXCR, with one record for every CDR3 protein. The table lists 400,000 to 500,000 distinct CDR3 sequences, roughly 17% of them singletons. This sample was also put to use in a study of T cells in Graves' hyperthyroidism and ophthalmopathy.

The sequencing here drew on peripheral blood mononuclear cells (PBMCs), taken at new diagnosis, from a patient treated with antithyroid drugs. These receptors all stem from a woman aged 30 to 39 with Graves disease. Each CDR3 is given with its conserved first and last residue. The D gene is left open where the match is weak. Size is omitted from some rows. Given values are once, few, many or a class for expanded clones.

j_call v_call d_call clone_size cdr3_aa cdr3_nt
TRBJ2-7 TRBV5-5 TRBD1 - CASSSRDRPSYEQYF TGTGCCAGCAGCTCTAGGGACAGACCATCCTACGAGCAGTACTTC
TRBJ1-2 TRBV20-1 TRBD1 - CSRSGGGGYGYTF TGCAGTCGCTCAGGGGGCGGTGGCTATGGCTACACCTTC
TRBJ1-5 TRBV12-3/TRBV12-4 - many CASSFSGADQPQHF TGTGCCAGCAGTTTTTCAGGGGCTGATCAGCCCCAGCATTTT
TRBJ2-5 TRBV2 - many CASRPQAFQETQYF TGTGCCAGCAGACCTCAGGCATTCCAAGAGACCCAGTACTTC
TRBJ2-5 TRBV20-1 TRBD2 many CSAPGLAGVETQYF TGCAGTGCCCCGGGACTAGCGGGAGTGGAGACCCAGTACTTC
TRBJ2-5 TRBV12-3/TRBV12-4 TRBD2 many CASSFPTTGTSGSRETQYF TGTGCCAGCAGTTTTCCAACTACCGGGACTAGCGGGAGTCGGGAGACCCAGTACTTC
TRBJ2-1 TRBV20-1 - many CSASFSWDEQFF TGCAGTGCTAGTTTCTCATGGGATGAGCAGTTCTTC
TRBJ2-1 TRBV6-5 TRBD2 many CASSYPTSGRDNEQFF TGTGCCAGCAGTTACCCGACTAGCGGGAGGGACAATGAGCAGTTCTTC
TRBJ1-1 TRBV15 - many CATSGLNTEAFF TGTGCCACCAGCGGCCTGAACACTGAAGCTTTCTTT
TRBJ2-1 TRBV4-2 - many CASSQAADEQFF TGTGCCAGCAGCCAAGCCGCCGATGAGCAGTTCTTC
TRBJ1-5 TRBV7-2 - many CANSLLGRGWDSNQPQHF TGTGCCAACAGCTTACTCGGGAGGGGATGGGATAGCAATCAGCCCCAGCATTTT
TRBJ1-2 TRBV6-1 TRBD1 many CATRDRDGYTF TGTGCCACCCGAGACAGGGATGGCTACACCTTC
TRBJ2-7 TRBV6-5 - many CASSYGGEQYF TGTGCCAGCAGTTACGGGGGCGAGCAGTACTTC
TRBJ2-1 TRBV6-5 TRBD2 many CASSYGSASGKYNEQFF TGTGCCAGCAGTTACGGGTCGGCTAGCGGAAAATACAATGAGCAGTTCTTC
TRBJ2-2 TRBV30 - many CAWILGRLNTGELFF TGTGCCTGGATTCTCGGACGTCTGAACACCGGGGAGCTGTTTTTT
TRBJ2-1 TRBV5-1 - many CASSSGTSSYNEQFF TGTGCCAGCAGCTCCGGGACAAGCTCCTACAATGAGCAGTTCTTC